Sequencing of this T cell receptor (beta chain) was carried out in a study of blood T cell repertoires in COVID-19. Study-level background: From the United States, Italy and Spain came samples of acute and convalescent COVID-19. From T cells, B-cell-depleted T cells, or PBMCs came the material, which was cDNA or gDNA.

Original processing notes: From reference gene primer amplification, estimates of nucleated cell counts were derived. Profiled with immunoSEQ multiplex PCR; TCRdb holds only in-frame clones, not every one. That table is the source of V, J and clone size, and D and trimming were worked out from the DNA. The sample has tens of thousands of clones; approximately 84% are singletons. The CDR3 is 11 residues long. Germline V CDR1 and CDR2: DFQATT, SNEGSKA (reference sequence). The receptor comes from a human donor in a cohort sampled during active COVID-19. The V gene is TRBV20-1, the J gene TRBJ2-7, with D possibly being TRBD1 (5 bases). Sequencing input: peripheral blood. This CDR3 reads CGAQNSYEQYF. The CDR3 DNA reads TGCGGGGCACAAAACTCCTACGAGCAGTACTTC.